A single sample gave rise to the 8 T cell receptor beta chains below, sequenced in a study of Graves' ophthalmopathy and Graves' hyperthyroidism. Amplification of the TCR beta CDR3 regions used RNA transcripts (as template). The library came from an HTBI-primed first-round RT-PCR and a second-round multiplex PCR. From the multiplex PCR reads, TCRdb called clonotypes with MiXCR, one entry per CDR3 protein. The sample consists of some 750,000 distinct CDR3 sequences, around 40% of them appearing once. Material for sequencing was peripheral blood. These receptors were taken from an adult man with Graves' ophthalmopathy.

This clonotype was observed many times. The chain uses TRBV7-9 and TRBJ2-7; TRBD2 is a possible D gene (6 bases). CDR1 SEHNR and CDR2 FQNEAQ come from the germline V gene (reference sequence). Trimming shortened V by 11 bases and J by 6 bases, and 20 bases separated the two germline ends. This CDR3 spans 13 amino acids. CDR3 region: CASSVGGTSEQYF. The DNA for the CDR3 is TGTGCCTCCAGCGTAGGAGGGACCTCCGAGCAGTACTTC.

This clonotype came up a few times. V is TRBV9 and J is TRBJ2-2; no reliable D call. The CDR3 is 16 residues long. V lost 5 bases, J lost 0 bases, and 14 bases lay in between. Germline loops: CDR1 SGDLS, CDR2 YYNGEE. Here the CDR3 reads CASSVSADANTGELFF. DNA of the CDR3: TGTGCCAGCAGTGTCTCGGCAGACGCGAACACCGGGGAGCTGTTTTTT.

The J gene is TRBJ2-5, the V gene TRBV9; TRBD2 agrees at 9 bases. The CDR3 loop spans 18 amino acids. J was trimmed by 5 bases and V by 0 bases; bases with no gene match: 14. The germline V gene encodes CDR1 SGDLS and CDR2 YYNGEE. The CDR3 coding sequence is TGTGCCAGCAGCGTAGGAGGGGGCGGGAGGGGCCCGAGGGAGACCCAGTACTTC. It yields the protein CASSVGGGGRGPRETQYF.

This clonotype was picked up a small number of times. V gene TRBV4-3 combines with J gene TRBJ2-5; TRBD2 aligns across 13 bases. This CDR3 contains 16 residues. The germline V gene encodes CDR1 LGHNA and CDR2 YSLEER. V shed 1 base, J shed 3 bases, and the junction held 2 bases outside the gene matches. CDR3 amino acids: CASSQGLAGGEETQYF. For the CDR3, the DNA is TGCGCCAGCAGCCAAGGACTAGCGGGAGGAGAAGAGACCCAGTACTTC.

As regards this clonotype: At one of its ends the junction is not consistent with the germline gene, which may arise from a read error. This chain connects TRBV29-1 to TRBJ1-4, with D possibly TRBD1 on 6 matching bases. This CDR3 spans 12 amino acids. Germline CDR1 reads SQVTM; CDR2 reads ANQGSEA. The CDR3 here is CSVEPQGLKSVF. The CDR3, as DNA: TGCAGCGTTGAACCTCAGGGGTTGAAAAGTGTTTTT.

This clonotype was seen many times. This chain joins TRBV10-3 and TRBJ1-5, with no clear D. Germline assignment: CDR1 ENHRY and CDR2 SYGVKD. V was cut by 0 bases and J by 1 base, with 10 bases left in between. The CDR3 is 16 residues long. The CDR3 DNA follows: TGTGCCATCAGTGAGTCTGTCAGTTTGAGCAATCAGCCCCAGCATTTT. Protein product: CAISESVSLSNQPQHF.

In this sample, this clonotype turned up a few times. The chain joins TRBV20-1 to TRBJ2-7; D is possibly TRBD1 or TRBD2 (5 bases each). CDR3 length: 13 amino acids. The germline gives CDR1 DFQATT, CDR2 SNEGSKA (reference sequence). V lost 7 bases and J 0 bases, leaving 13 bases between the germline ends. In nucleotides, the CDR3 is TGCAGTGTTCACGGGGACGGCTCCTACGAGCAGTACTTC. It yields the protein CSVHGDGSYEQYF.

This clonotype appeared many times. The CDR3 DNA reads as TGTGCCAGCAGGGCGGACAGGGGACGAGAGACCCAGTACTTC. Protein product: CASRADRGRETQYF. The V gene is TRBV2, the J gene TRBJ2-5; 9 bases fit TRBD1. In germline, CDR1 is SNHLY, CDR2 FYNNEI. Germline trimming cut 6 bases from V and 4 bases from J; bases unmatched to any gene: 6. The CDR3 runs 14 residues.